The 30 T cell receptor beta chains listed next were all sequenced from one sample in a study of T cell responses to AZD1222 COVID-19 vaccine. Libraries were prepared by immunoSEQ multiplex PCR; TCRdb keeps only in-frame clonotypes and omits some of them. Of about 160,000 clones in the sample, roughly 90% were seen once. Sequences were derived from peripheral blood, sampled on day 0 of AZD1222 vaccination. The source of these receptors is an adult in good health.

The chain joins TRBV28 to TRBJ1-4; D is possibly TRBD1 (5 bases). The CDR3 loop spans 16 amino acids. In germline, CDR1 is MDHEN, CDR2 SYDVKM. V lost 2 bases and J 3 bases, leaving 13 bases between the germline ends. CDR3 sequence: CASSLRGAGSNEKLFF. In nucleotides, the CDR3 is TGTGCCAGCAGTTTACGCGGGGCTGGCTCTAATGAAAAACTGTTTTTT.

This clone appeared a single time. The CDR3: CASSLMFGSDEQFF. The CDR3 nucleotides are TGTGCCAGCAGCTTAATGTTCGGGAGCGATGAGCAGTTCTTC. The rearrangement links TRBV7-3 to TRBJ2-1; D possibly corresponds to TRBD2 (6 bases). V shed 1 base and J shed 8 bases, with 12 bases lying between them. The CDR3 length is 14 residues. Germline values: CDR1 SGHTA, CDR2 FQGTGA.

This chain links TRBV5-8 with TRBJ1-5, with D possibly matching TRBD1 (6 bases). Trimming removed 6 bases from V and 0 bases from J, with 10 bases in between. This CDR3 has 14 amino acids. Germline assignment: CDR1 SGHTS and CDR2 YDEGEE. CDR3 residues: CASTTGFSNQPQHF. In nucleotides, the CDR3 is TGTGCCAGCACCACAGGGTTTAGCAATCAGCCCCAGCATTTT.

The chain carries TRBV14 and TRBJ1-5, with D unresolved. The CDR3 spans 12 residues. From germline, CDR1 is SGHDN and CDR2 FVKESK. V was trimmed by 0 bases and J by 4 bases, leaving 1 base between them. CDR3 loop: CASSQENQPQHF. The CDR3 bases are TGTGCCAGCAGCCAAGAGAATCAGCCCCAGCATTTT. Full variable domain (missing parts from reference TRBV14 and TRBJ1-5): EAGVTQFPSHSVIEKGQTVTLRCDPISGHDNLYWYRRVMGKEIKFLLHFVKESKQDESGMPNNRFLAERTGGTYSTLKVQPAELEDSGVYFCASSQENQPQHFGDGTRLSIL.

The chain links TRBV14 to TRBJ1-3; D gene uncertain. This CDR3 is 14 amino acids long. Trimming took off 4 bases at V and 0 bases at J, with 7 bases between the two ends. Germline V gives CDR1 SGHDN, CDR2 FVKESK. The CDR3 reads CASSLLVSGNTIYF. CDR3 DNA sequence: TGTGCCAGCAGCCTTCTCGTCTCTGGAAACACCATATATTTT.

The gene calls are TRBV27 and TRBJ1-5, with D perhaps matching TRBD1 (5 bases). This CDR3 is built from 15 residues. V shed 1 base and J shed 3 bases, with 10 bases lying between them. Per the germline V gene, CDR1 is MNHEY and CDR2 is SMNVEV (reference sequence). The CDR3 region is CASSLWGMNNQPQHF. CDR3 in DNA: TGTGCCAGCAGTTTATGGGGGATGAACAATCAGCCCCAGCATTTT.

The chain recombines TRBV7-2 with TRBJ1-2; 7 bases agree with TRBD1. This CDR3 spans 14 amino acids. V was clipped by 8 bases and J by 8 bases; unmatched bases: 14. Germline CDR1 and CDR2: SGHTA and FQGNSA. CDR3 amino acids: CASQRQGGSEGYTF. CDR3 sequence (DNA): TGTGCCAGCCAGAGACAGGGAGGGTCGGAAGGCTACACCTTC.

This sequence joins TRBV11-2 and TRBJ1-3, with D hard to call. Germline V gene lookup returns CDR1 SGHAT and CDR2 FQNNGV. Trimming removed 2 bases from V and 4 bases from J, with 9 bases in between. CDR3 length: 14 amino acids. The DNA for the CDR3 is TGTGCCAGCAGCTTAAACCCGTACGGAAACACCATATATTTT. Residues: CASSLNPYGNTIYF.

The chain has TRBV12-3 or TRBV12-4 and TRBJ1-1, with a possible D match to TRBD1 (5 bases). V was cut by 3 bases and J by 7 bases, with 12 bases left in between. CDR3 length equals 13 residues. CDR3 protein: CASSLRQTLEAFF. CDR3 nucleotides: TGTGCCAGCAGTTTGAGACAGACACTTGAAGCTTTCTTT.

The chain uses TRBV14 and TRBJ1-1; 8 nucleotides agree with TRBD1. Germline-derived CDR1 and CDR2 are SGHDN and FVKESK. V trimming: 4 bases; J trimming: 4 bases; junction bases outside the gene matches: 8. This CDR3 comprises 15 residues. CDR3 loop: CASSLRTGLATEAFF. DNA of the CDR3: TGTGCCAGCAGCCTCCGGACAGGGTTGGCCACTGAAGCTTTCTTT.

This chain links TRBV29-1 with TRBJ1-3; D is perhaps TRBD1 (6 bases). The germline CDR1 and CDR2 sequences are SQVTM and ANQGSEA. The germline V and J ends were trimmed by 6 bases and 0 bases, with 15 bases remaining between them. The CDR3 spans 15 residues. For the CDR3, the DNA is TGCAGCGTGAAGAGGGGGACTAGCTCTGGAAACACCATATATTTT. It yields the protein CSVKRGTSSGNTIYF.

The chain links TRBV7-9 to TRBJ1-1; 12 nucleotides match TRBD1. This CDR3 has 15 amino acids. V shed 0 bases and J 4 bases; nucleotides not matched to a gene: 0. In germline, CDR1 is SEHNR, CDR2 FQNEAQ (reference sequence). CDR3 in amino acids: CASSLAGQGATEAFF. The DNA of the CDR3 is TGTGCCAGCAGCTTAGCGGGACAGGGGGCCACTGAAGCTTTCTTT.

This clone was counted a single time. The rearrangement links TRBV7-2 to TRBJ1-5; maybe TRBD1 (6 bases). V lost 5 bases and J lost 7, with 15 bases in between. The CDR3 loop spans 14 amino acids. Per germline, CDR1 SGHTA and CDR2 FQGNSA. Here the CDR3 reads CASSKAGGRQPQHF. CDR3 DNA: TGTGCCAGCAGCAAAGCGGGGGGCAGGCAGCCCCAGCATTTT.

The CDR3 reads CAISSKGTDFKTEAFF. CDR3 coding DNA: TGTGCCATCAGTTCCAAGGGGACAGATTTTAAAACTGAAGCTTTCTTT. The V gene is TRBV10-3, the J gene TRBJ1-1, with 7 bases matching TRBD1. J was trimmed by 5 bases and V by 5 bases; bases with no gene match: 14. The CDR3 extends over 16 amino acids. Per germline, CDR1 ENHRY and CDR2 SYGVKD.

This chain connects TRBV18 to TRBJ1-2; 12 nucleotides match TRBD1. Germline trimming cut 3 bases from V and 2 bases from J; bases unmatched to any gene: 7. CDR1 and CDR2 from the germline V gene are KGHSH and LQKENI. The CDR3 contains 17 residues. For the CDR3, the DNA is TGTGCCAGCTCACCGGACCCCGGGACAGGGGGCAACTATGGCTACACCTTC. Translation gives CASSPDPGTGGNYGYTF.

This clone was found a few times. The chain combines TRBV6-2 or TRBV6-3 with TRBJ1-5; TRBD1 might be the D (5 bases). Germline V gives CDR1 MNHEY, CDR2 SVGEGT. Deletions cut 6 bases from V and 5 bases from J, with 23 bases between. This CDR3 is built from 17 residues. Here the CDR3 reads CASSFVGQGLNYQPQHF. In DNA, the CDR3 is TGTGCCAGCAGCTTCGTGGGCCAGGGCCTGAACTATCAGCCCCAGCATTTT.

This chain links TRBV24-1 with TRBJ2-7; tentatively, D is TRBD1 (6 bases). Trimming pared 5 bases from V and 4 bases from J, leaving 17 bases between. The germline V gene has CDR1 KGHDR and CDR2 SFDVKD. CDR3 length: 15 amino acids. The CDR3 loop reads CATSAGQSGGYEQYF. In DNA, the CDR3 is TGTGCCACCAGTGCAGGACAGTCAGGCGGGTACGAGCAGTACTTC.

This clone is a singleton in its sample. This chain connects TRBV30 to TRBJ1-5, with unresolved D. CDR3 length: 13 amino acids. Trimming cost V 0 bases and J 5 bases, with 8 bases left between them. The V gene's germline CDR1 is GTSNPN and CDR2 SVGIG (reference sequence). The DNA of the CDR3 is TGTGCCTGGAGTGTAAGCTCAGATCAGCCCCAGCATTTT. Protein: CAWSVSSDQPQHF.

The CDR3, as DNA: TGCGCCAGCAGCTTAAACAGGGTAAGGGGGAACGAGCAGTACTTC. This codes for CASSLNRVRGNEQYF. The chain uses TRBV5-1 and TRBJ2-7, with TRBD1 as a possible D gene (6 bases). Germline CDR1 is SGHRS and CDR2 is YFSETQ. The V and J ends lost 2 bases and 5 bases respectively, with 17 bases between them. The CDR3 has 15 residues.

The V call is TRBV27, the J call TRBJ1-2, with 9 bases identical to TRBD1. With 5 bases clipped from V and 1 base from J, the junction kept 2 bases outside the gene matches. This CDR3 has 14 residues. Per germline, CDR1 MNHEY and CDR2 SMNVEV (reference sequence). The CDR3 reads CASSRDRDNYGYTF. DNA of the CDR3: TGTGCCAGCAGTAGGGACAGGGATAACTATGGCTACACCTTC.

The chain couples TRBV4-1 to TRBJ1-2, with D possibly being TRBD1 (5 bases). V was pared by 4 bases and J by 6 bases, with 18 bases between. CDR1 is MGHRA, CDR2 YSYEKL, per germline. The CDR3 length is 15 residues. CDR3: CASSPPGPSGNGYTF. The CDR3 nucleotides read TGCGCCAGCAGCCCTCCGGGGCCATCGGGGAATGGCTACACCTTC.

The V call is TRBV7-2, the J call TRBJ1-5, with unresolved D. The germline CDR1 and CDR2 sequences are SGHTA and FQGNSA. CDR3 length: 14 amino acids. Trimming took off 1 base at V and 6 bases at J, with 10 bases between the two ends. The CDR3 protein is CASSLEWEGQPQHF. CDR3 nucleotide sequence: TGTGCCAGCAGCTTAGAATGGGAAGGTCAGCCCCAGCATTTT.

This clone was seen more than once but under ten times. The chain recombines TRBV6-2 or TRBV6-3 with TRBJ2-3; tentatively, D is TRBD2 (5 bases). Trimming took 2 bases from V and 5 from J, leaving 14 bases between them. Germline V lookup: CDR1 MNHEY, CDR2 SVGEGT. CDR3 length: 15 residues. DNA of the CDR3: TGTGCCAGCAGTTACGGGAGTCACGCACAAGATACGCAGTATTTT. It codes for CASSYGSHAQDTQYF.

The chain couples TRBV28 to TRBJ2-7; no firm D call. Germline V lookup: CDR1 MDHEN, CDR2 SYDVKM. The CDR3 has 11 residues. Between the trimmed V and J ends, which lost 5 bases and 3 bases, there was a span of 5 bases. CDR3 DNA sequence: TGTGCCAGCAGTCTAGACTACGAGCAGTACTTC. The encoded protein is CASSLDYEQYF.

The CDR3 spells CAWSVGRGFSGNTIYF. DNA of the CDR3: TGTGCCTGGAGTGTAGGGCGGGGGTTCTCTGGAAACACCATATATTTT. The chain uses TRBV30 and TRBJ1-3; D might be TRBD1 (5 bases). There are 16 residues in the CDR3. V shed 0 bases and J shed 0 bases, with 12 bases lying between them. Germline lookup yields CDR1 GTSNPN and CDR2 SVGIG (reference sequence).

The V and J genes are TRBV7-2 and TRBJ1-2; tentative D call: TRBD1 (5 bases). The CDR3 runs 13 residues. The germline gives CDR1 SGHTA, CDR2 FQGNSA. V lost 3 bases and J 3 bases, leaving 8 bases between the germline ends. The CDR3 nucleotides read TGTGCCAGCAGCTTTCAGGGCGACTATGGCTACACCTTC. Translation: CASSFQGDYGYTF.

The CDR3 sequence is CAWIVSGARETQYF. The DNA for the CDR3 is TGTGCCTGGATCGTCTCGGGGGCTCGAGAGACCCAGTACTTC. The chain uses TRBV30 and TRBJ2-5; D may correspond to TRBD1 or TRBD2 (6 bases each). Germline V gene sequence: CDR1 GTSNPN, CDR2 SVGIG (reference sequence). V lost 4 bases and J 4 bases, leaving 16 bases between the germline ends. CDR3 length equals 14 residues.

The chain joins TRBV28 to TRBJ1-1; TRBD1 is a possible D gene (5 bases). The ends were cut back, 8 bases at V and 0 bases at J, with 19 bases in the middle. The CDR3 is made up of 16 amino acids. Germline CDR1 MDHEN, CDR2 SYDVKM. The CDR3 spells CASHLNTGTMNTEAFF. The CDR3 nucleotides are TGTGCCAGCCATTTGAATACAGGCACCATGAACACTGAAGCTTTCTTT.

V gene TRBV28 combines with J gene TRBJ1-2; 8 nucleotides align to TRBD1. V lost 2 bases and J lost 6; bases outside the gene matches: 5. From germline, CDR1 is MDHEN and CDR2 SYDVKM. The CDR3 is 14 amino acids. This CDR3 reads CASSLVAGGNGYTF. The CDR3 nucleotides read TGTGCCAGCAGTTTAGTGGCAGGGGGCAATGGCTACACCTTC.

This clone appeared a few times. This chain links TRBV7-6 with TRBJ2-7, with D possibly being TRBD2 (6 bases). Germline CDR1 is SGHVS and CDR2 is FNYEAQ. The V gene lost 1 base and the J gene lost 5 bases, with 15 bases spanning the gap. The CDR3 totals 15 residues. The CDR3 nucleotides are TGTGCCAGCAGCTTAGGGGGACTCTCAATGAACGAGCAGTACTTC. Its translation is CASSLGGLSMNEQYF.